This T cell receptor (beta chain) was retrieved from a study of blood T cell repertoires in COVID-19. Study in general: The analysed material was cDNA or gDNA that came from T cells, B-cell-depleted T cells, or PBMCs.

As processed by the authors: Amplification from reference gene primers served as the basis for estimated nucleated cell counts. The method was immunoSEQ multiplex PCR; TCRdb's version includes in-frame clones alone and lacks a portion of them. That table furnishes V, J and clone size, whereas the DNA furnished D and trimming. The sample carries 100,000 to 150,000 clones, around 88% recorded once. CDR1 is MDHEN, CDR2 SYDVKM, per germline. V dropped 6 bases and J dropped 1; count of bases not matched to a gene: 5. This CDR3 spans 15 amino acids. This TCR was recovered from a man between 50 and 59 years old with acute or convalescent COVID-19. This rearrangement joins TRBV28 to TRBJ1-2, with 10 bases fitting TRBD1. Source material: peripheral blood. The CDR3 loop reads CASRSGTGDNYGYTF. CDR3 nucleotides: TGTGCCAGCAGGTCCGGGACAGGGGATAACTATGGCTACACCTTC.